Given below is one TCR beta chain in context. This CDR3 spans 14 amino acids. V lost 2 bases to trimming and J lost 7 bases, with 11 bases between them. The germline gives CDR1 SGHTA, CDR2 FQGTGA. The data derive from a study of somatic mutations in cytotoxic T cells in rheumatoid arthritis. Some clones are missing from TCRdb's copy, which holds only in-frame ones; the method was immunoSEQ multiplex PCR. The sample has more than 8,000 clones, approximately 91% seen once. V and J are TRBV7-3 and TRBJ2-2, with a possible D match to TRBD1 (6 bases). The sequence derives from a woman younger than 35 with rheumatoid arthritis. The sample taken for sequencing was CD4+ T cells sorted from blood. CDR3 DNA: TGTGCCAGCAGCTTAGGCCCAGGGGACGGGGAGCTGTTTTTT. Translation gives CASSLGPGDGELFF.